This T cell receptor (beta chain) was retrieved from a study of T cell repertoires in cytomegalovirus infection. This clonotype was detected a few times. TCRdb redid the calling of the reads with MiXCR, one entry per CDR3 protein. Among around 530,000 distinct CDR3 sequences, less than 30% were seen once, and the ten largest hold under 15%. V gave up 3 bases and J gave up 9 bases; unmatched junction bases: 10. Germline loops: CDR1 SGHAT, CDR2 FQNNGV. The CDR3 sequence is 14 residues long. The sequencing input was PBMCs. The TCR comes from a human donor in good health (CMV status not recorded). Some clones in this sample may be carry-over from other donors' samples. The chain is built from TRBV11-2 and TRBJ1-2; 7 bases line up with TRBD1. The CDR3 DNA follows: TGTGCCAGCAGCTTTTCAGGGGGGAAATCTAGCTACACCTTC. Its protein product is CASSFSGGKSSYTF.